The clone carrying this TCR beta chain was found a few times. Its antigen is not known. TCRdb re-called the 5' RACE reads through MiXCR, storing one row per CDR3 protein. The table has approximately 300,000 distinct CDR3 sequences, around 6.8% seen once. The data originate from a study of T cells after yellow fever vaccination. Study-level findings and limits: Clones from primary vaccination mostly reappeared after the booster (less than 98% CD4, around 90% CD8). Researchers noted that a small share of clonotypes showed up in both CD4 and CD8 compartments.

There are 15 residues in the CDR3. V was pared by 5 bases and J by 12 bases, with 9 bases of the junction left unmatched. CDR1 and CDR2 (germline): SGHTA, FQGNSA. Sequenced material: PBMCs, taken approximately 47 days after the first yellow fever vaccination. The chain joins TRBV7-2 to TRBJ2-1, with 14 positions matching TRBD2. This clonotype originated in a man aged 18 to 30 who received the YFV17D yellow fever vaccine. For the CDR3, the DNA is TGTGCCAGCAGCCAGATGGGACTAGCGGGGGAATGGCAGTTCTTC. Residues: CASSQMGLAGEWQFF.